One and the same sample provided the 2 T cell receptor beta chains below, sequenced in a study of Ad26.COV2.S vaccination and SARS-CoV-2 variants. Data came from immunoSEQ multiplex PCR; TCRdb stores just in-frame clones and leaves some out. This sample has about 500,000 clones; 89% occur once, and the top ten carry about 1.5%. Indicated treatment: around 19 received Ad26.COV2.S at low or high dose, single or two shots; several received placebo; per-sample allocation not given. Sampling was done on day 63 after the first vaccine or placebo injection. The specimen comprised peripheral blood, sampled in a trial of Ad26.COV2.S vaccine versus placebo. These TCRs come from a person aged 18-65 years who received the Ad26.COV2.S COVID-19 vaccine or a placebo.

This chain joins TRBV4-1 and TRBJ1-5; a possible D gene is TRBD1 (6 bases). CDR3 length: 16 amino acids. Between the trimmed V and J ends, which lost 4 bases and 4 bases, there was a span of 17 bases. Looked up from germline, CDR1 is MGHRA and CDR2 is YSYEKL. The CDR3 reads CASSLLQRGRNQPQHF. In DNA, the CDR3 is TGCGCCAGCAGCCTCTTGCAAAGGGGGAGGAATCAGCCCCAGCATTTT.

This chain joins TRBV18 and TRBJ2-2; 7 nucleotides agree with TRBD2. The CDR3 covers 14 residues. The junction had 2 bases not matched to a gene; V was cut back by 2 bases and J by 5 bases. Germline values: CDR1 KGHSH, CDR2 LQKENI. The CDR3 protein is CASSPISGTGELFF. The CDR3, as DNA: TGTGCCAGCTCACCAATTAGCGGGACCGGGGAGCTGTTTTTT.